These T cell receptor beta chains were read from a single sample in a study of blood T cells in healthy people across ages. MiXCR, run by TCRdb on the 5' RACE reads, gives a single entry per CDR3 protein. The sample contains 1.5 million to 2 million distinct CDR3 sequences, about 35% of which appear only once. The sequenced material came from blood. Receptors were obtained from a woman in her thirties in good health. CDR3s include the opening cysteine and the closing phenylalanine or tryptophan. Each record gives: D gene, J gene, V gene, CDR3 protein. D genes are given only for firm matches.

d_call: TRBD1
j_call: TRBJ2-1
v_call: TRBV6-1
cdr3_aa: CASSVQGGEQFF

d_call: -
j_call: TRBJ2-6
v_call: TRBV5-1
cdr3_aa: CASSLARQAGANVLTF

d_call: -
j_call: TRBJ2-1
v_call: TRBV5-1
cdr3_aa: CASSLAYGSSYNEQFF

d_call: TRBD2
j_call: TRBJ2-7
v_call: TRBV20-1
cdr3_aa: CSAAGTSGRRPGPYEQYF

d_call: -
j_call: TRBJ2-7
v_call: TRBV28
cdr3_aa: CASSFQGQQYF

d_call: -
j_call: TRBJ2-7
v_call: TRBV20-1
cdr3_aa: CSAHTSQGPLQYF

d_call: -
j_call: TRBJ1-5
v_call: TRBV6-1
cdr3_aa: CASSDIWGPQHF

d_call: -
j_call: TRBJ2-3
v_call: TRBV6-1
cdr3_aa: CASSLAFGGGDTDTQYF

d_call: TRBD2
j_call: TRBJ2-7
v_call: TRBV4-1
cdr3_aa: CASSTALAGFSYEQYF

d_call: -
j_call: TRBJ2-5
v_call: TRBV9
cdr3_aa: CASTLTGEETQYF

d_call: TRBD2
j_call: TRBJ2-1
v_call: TRBV20-1
cdr3_aa: CSVKTLAGSHNEQFF

d_call: TRBD1
j_call: TRBJ2-3
v_call: TRBV9
cdr3_aa: CASSLRTGGTDTQYF

d_call: -
j_call: TRBJ2-5
v_call: TRBV7-9
cdr3_aa: CASSLGWGGELPFETQYF

d_call: -
j_call: TRBJ2-5
v_call: TRBV6-1
cdr3_aa: CASSDEQYF

d_call: -
j_call: TRBJ2-1
v_call: TRBV7-2
cdr3_aa: CASSLSSVGGEQFF

d_call: -
j_call: TRBJ2-2
v_call: TRBV12-3/TRBV12-4
cdr3_aa: CASSSNGGELFF

d_call: TRBD2
j_call: TRBJ2-3
v_call: TRBV3-1
cdr3_aa: CASSQGAGERTDTQYF

d_call: -
j_call: -
v_call: TRBV2
cdr3_aa: CASSEAQWVRDEQYF

d_call: TRBD2
j_call: TRBJ2-3
v_call: TRBV7-9
cdr3_aa: CASSLGTSGRPSTDTQYF

d_call: -
j_call: TRBJ2-3
v_call: TRBV18
cdr3_aa: CASLSSGPPGYTQYF

d_call: -
j_call: TRBJ2-7
v_call: TRBV12-3/TRBV12-4
cdr3_aa: CASRGENEQYF

d_call: -
j_call: TRBJ2-1
v_call: TRBV13
cdr3_aa: CASSQGPVSISYNEQFF

d_call: -
j_call: TRBJ2-7
v_call: TRBV7-2
cdr3_aa: CARSLGQPGSIYEQYF

d_call: -
j_call: TRBJ2-3
v_call: TRBV4-2
cdr3_aa: CASSQGGSTDTQYF

d_call: TRBD2
j_call: TRBJ2-5
v_call: TRBV3-1
cdr3_aa: CASSSGLIQETQYF

d_call: TRBD1
j_call: TRBJ2-3
v_call: TRBV6-4
cdr3_aa: CGSSINPGQADTQYF

d_call: -
j_call: TRBJ2-1
v_call: TRBV5-1
cdr3_aa: CASSLAMGTTLDEQFF

d_call: TRBD1
j_call: TRBJ1-2
v_call: TRBV28
cdr3_aa: CASSLYTQGARGYTF

d_call: -
j_call: TRBJ2-7
v_call: TRBV7-9
cdr3_aa: CASSHFGRYEQYF

d_call: TRBD2
j_call: TRBJ2-7
v_call: TRBV20-1
cdr3_aa: CSARDERGGWYEQYF

d_call: -
j_call: TRBJ1-5
v_call: TRBV21-1
cdr3_aa: CASSKGGRNNQPQHF

d_call: TRBD2
j_call: TRBJ2-3
v_call: TRBV4-1
cdr3_aa: CASSQDPSGPTDTQYF

d_call: -
j_call: TRBJ1-5
v_call: TRBV7-3
cdr3_aa: CASSLVRKPNQPQHF

d_call: TRBD1
j_call: TRBJ1-2
v_call: TRBV30
cdr3_aa: CAEEGAHGYTF

d_call: -
j_call: TRBJ2-7
v_call: TRBV12-3/TRBV12-4
cdr3_aa: CASRISGHDGDEQYF

d_call: -
j_call: TRBJ2-1
v_call: TRBV18
cdr3_aa: CASSPGAGGGTHSYNEQFF

d_call: -
j_call: TRBJ2-5
v_call: TRBV5-5
cdr3_aa: CASSRLEQETQYF

d_call: TRBD2
j_call: TRBJ2-1
v_call: TRBV3-1
cdr3_aa: CASSQETSGRVTRSHEQFF

d_call: -
j_call: TRBJ1-2
v_call: TRBV7-9
cdr3_aa: CASSWGGLNYGYTF

d_call: TRBD2
j_call: TRBJ2-3
v_call: TRBV29-1
cdr3_aa: CSASSGTSTDTQYF